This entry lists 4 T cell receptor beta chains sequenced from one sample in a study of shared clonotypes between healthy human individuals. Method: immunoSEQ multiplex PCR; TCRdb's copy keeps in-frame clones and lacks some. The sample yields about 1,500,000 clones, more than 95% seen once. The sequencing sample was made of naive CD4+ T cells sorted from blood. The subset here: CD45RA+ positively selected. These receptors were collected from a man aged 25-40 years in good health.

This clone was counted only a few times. The CDR3 loop is CASSWGTPGLVEQYF. Here the CDR3 DNA reads TGCGCCAGCAGCTGGGGTACACCGGGACTAGTCGAGCAGTACTTC. The V and J genes are TRBV5-1 and TRBJ2-7, with TRBD2 matching 8 bases. This CDR3 comprises 15 residues. Trimming at V came to 3 bases and at J to 6 bases, leaving 11 bases not matched to a gene. The germline V gene encodes CDR1 SGHRS and CDR2 YFSETQ.

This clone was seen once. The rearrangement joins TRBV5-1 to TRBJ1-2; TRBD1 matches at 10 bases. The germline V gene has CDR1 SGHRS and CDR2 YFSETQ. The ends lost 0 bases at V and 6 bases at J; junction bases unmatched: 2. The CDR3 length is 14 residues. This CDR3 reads CASSLGGTGDGYTF. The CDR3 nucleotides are TGCGCCAGCAGCTTGGGTGGGACAGGGGATGGCTACACCTTC.

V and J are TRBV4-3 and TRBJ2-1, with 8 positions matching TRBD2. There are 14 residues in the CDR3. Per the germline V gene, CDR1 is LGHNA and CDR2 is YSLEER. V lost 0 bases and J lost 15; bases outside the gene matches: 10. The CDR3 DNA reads TGCGCCAGCAGCCAAGAGAGGCGGGAGGTTCAAACGTTCTTC. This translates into CASSQERREVQTFF.

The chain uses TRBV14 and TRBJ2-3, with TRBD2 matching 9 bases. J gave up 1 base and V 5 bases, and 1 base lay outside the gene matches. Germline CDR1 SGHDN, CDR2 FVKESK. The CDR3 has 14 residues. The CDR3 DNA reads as TGTGCCAGCAGCAAGCGGGAGGGCACAGATACGCAGTATTTT. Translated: CASSKREGTDTQYF.